This entry is about one T cell receptor beta chain. Data came from immunoSEQ multiplex PCR; TCRdb stores just in-frame clones and leaves some out. Among 2.3 million or so clones listed, roughly 93% were seen once. The data derive from a study of shared clonotypes between healthy human individuals. The V gene lost 0 bases and the J gene lost 7 bases, with 9 bases spanning the gap. Germline values: CDR1 LGHNA, CDR2 YSLEER. This CDR3 contains 13 residues. This TCR was sampled from a man aged 18 to 30 in good health. Some clones in this sample may be carry-over from other donors' samples. This chain connects TRBV4-3 to TRBJ1-1; TRBD1 might be the D (5 bases). The sequenced sample consisted of naive CD4+ T cells from PBMCs. Subset defined: CD45RA+ positively selected. The CDR3 loop reads CASSQEIGDEAFF. CDR3 DNA: TGCGCCAGCAGCCAAGAAATAGGGGATGAAGCTTTCTTT.